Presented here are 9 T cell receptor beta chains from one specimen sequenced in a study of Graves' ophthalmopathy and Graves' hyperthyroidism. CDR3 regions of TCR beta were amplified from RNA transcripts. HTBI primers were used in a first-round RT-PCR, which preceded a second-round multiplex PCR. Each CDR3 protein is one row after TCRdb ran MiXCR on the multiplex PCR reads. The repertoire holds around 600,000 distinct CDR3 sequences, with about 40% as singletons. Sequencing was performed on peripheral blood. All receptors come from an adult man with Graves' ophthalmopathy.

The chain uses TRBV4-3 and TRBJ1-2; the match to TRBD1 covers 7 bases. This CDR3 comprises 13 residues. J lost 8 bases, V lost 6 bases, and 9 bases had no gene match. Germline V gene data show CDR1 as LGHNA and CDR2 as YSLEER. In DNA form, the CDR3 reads TGCGCCAGCAGTCTAACAGGGGTTAGAGGCTACACCTTC. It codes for CASSLTGVRGYTF.

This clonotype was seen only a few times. The CDR3 sequence: CSASEYRGTSQETQYF. The CDR3 bases are TGCAGTGCTAGTGAATACAGGGGGACTTCCCAAGAGACCCAGTACTTC. The genes are TRBV20-1 and TRBJ2-5, with TRBD1 matching over 8 bases. The CDR3 totals 16 residues. CDR1 DFQATT and CDR2 SNEGSKA come from the germline V gene (reference sequence). Trimming cost V 3 bases and J 1 base; bases outside gene matches: 10.

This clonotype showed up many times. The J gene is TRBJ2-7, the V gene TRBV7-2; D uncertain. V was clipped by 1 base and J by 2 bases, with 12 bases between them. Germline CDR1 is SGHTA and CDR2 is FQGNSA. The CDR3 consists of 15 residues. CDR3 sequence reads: CASSLGGRGPYEQYF. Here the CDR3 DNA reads TGTGCCAGCAGCTTAGGTGGGCGCGGTCCCTACGAGCAGTACTTC.

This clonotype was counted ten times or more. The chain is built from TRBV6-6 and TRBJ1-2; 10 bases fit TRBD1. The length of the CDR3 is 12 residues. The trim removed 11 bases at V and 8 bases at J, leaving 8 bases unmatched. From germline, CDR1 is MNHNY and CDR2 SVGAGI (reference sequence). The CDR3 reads CAGRQGAGGYTF. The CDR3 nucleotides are TGTGCCGGTAGACAGGGGGCAGGGGGCTACACCTTC.

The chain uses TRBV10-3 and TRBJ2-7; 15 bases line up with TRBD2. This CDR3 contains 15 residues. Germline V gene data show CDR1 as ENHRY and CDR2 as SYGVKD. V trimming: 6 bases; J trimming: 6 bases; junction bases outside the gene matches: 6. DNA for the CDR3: TGTGCCATCAGACCGGGACTAGCGGGGGGTGGCGAGCAGTACTTC. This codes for CAIRPGLAGGGEQYF.

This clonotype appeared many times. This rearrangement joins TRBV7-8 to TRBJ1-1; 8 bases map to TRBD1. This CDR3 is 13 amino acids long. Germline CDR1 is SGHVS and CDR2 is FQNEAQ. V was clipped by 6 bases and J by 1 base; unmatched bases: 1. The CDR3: CASRGQGNTEAFF. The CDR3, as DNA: TGTGCCAGCAGAGGACAGGGGAACACTGAAGCTTTCTTT. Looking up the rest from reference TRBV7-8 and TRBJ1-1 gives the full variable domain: GAGVSQSPRYKVAKRGQDVALRCDPISGHVSLFWYQQALGQGPEFLTYFQNEAQLDKSGLPSDRFFAERPEGSVSTLKIQRTQQEDSAVYLCASRGQGNTEAFFGQGTRLTVV.

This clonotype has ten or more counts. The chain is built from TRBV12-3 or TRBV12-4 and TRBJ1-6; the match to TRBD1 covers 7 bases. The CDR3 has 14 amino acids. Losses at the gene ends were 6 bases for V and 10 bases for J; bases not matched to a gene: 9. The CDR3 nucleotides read TGTGCCAGCAGACGACAGGGCGGTAGATCACCCCTCCACTTT. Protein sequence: CASRRQGGRSPLHF.

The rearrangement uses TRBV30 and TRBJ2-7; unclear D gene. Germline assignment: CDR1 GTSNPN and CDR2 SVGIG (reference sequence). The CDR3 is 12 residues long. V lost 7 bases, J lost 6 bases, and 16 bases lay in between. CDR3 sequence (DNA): TGTGCCTTCCGGTACTCAGGCGCCGAGCAGTACTTC. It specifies CAFRYSGAEQYF.

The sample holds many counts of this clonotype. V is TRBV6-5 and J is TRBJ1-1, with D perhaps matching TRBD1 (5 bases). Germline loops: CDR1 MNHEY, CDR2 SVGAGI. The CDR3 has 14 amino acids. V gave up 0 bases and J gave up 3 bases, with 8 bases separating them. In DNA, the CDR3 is TGTGCCAGCAGTTACTCGGGGCGGGACACTGAAGCTTTCTTT. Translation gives CASSYSGRDTEAFF.